These T cell receptor beta chains were read from a single sample in a study of cytomegalovirus exposure and HLA in healthy donors. The assay was immunoSEQ multiplex PCR, and TCRdb's table has in-frame clones only and misses some. Seen here are roughly 150,000 clones, 75% to 90% observed once, and the top ten hold approximately 4%. Input material: PBMCs. These receptors were collected from a man aged 50 or older in good health and CMV-seropositive. Each CDR3 is given with its conserved first and last residue. A D gene is named only where the DNA matches it firmly. Clone size is shown for a subset of rows, as once, few, many or a class of expanded clone.

size	length	D	J	V	CDR3	DNA
-	15	-	TRBJ2-5	TRBV7-9	CSSSFRTGTKETQYF	TGTTCCAGCAGCTTTAGAACAGGAACCAAAGAGACCCAGTACTTC
-	16	TRBD1	TRBJ1-2	TRBV9	CASSPIGGGQGRGYTF	TGTGCCAGCAGCCCAATTGGGGGTGGACAGGGAAGGGGCTACACCTTC
once	14	TRBD1	TRBJ1-4	TRBV27	CASSPTGGDEKLFF	TGTGCCAGCAGTCCAACAGGGGGGGATGAAAAACTGTTTTTT
-	13	TRBD2	TRBJ2-1	TRBV6-5	CASSQGRDYSLFF	TGTGCCAGCAGCCAAGGACGGGACTACTCGCTGTTCTTC
-	11	-	TRBJ2-7	TRBV5-1	CASSGAYEQYF	TGCGCCAGCAGCGGAGCCTACGAGCAGTACTTC
few	15	-	TRBJ2-2	TRBV5-1	CASSPALMNTGELFF	TGCGCCAGCAGCCCAGCGCTGATGAACACCGGGGAGCTGTTTTTT
few	14	-	TRBJ2-7	TRBV7-2	CASSLGGQNYEQYF	TGTGCCAGCAGCTTAGGGGGGCAGAACTACGAGCAGTACTTC
-	11	-	TRBJ2-2	TRBV2	CASRRDGELFF	TGTGCCAGCAGACGGGACGGGGAGCTGTTTTTT
-	13	TRBD1	TRBJ2-3	TRBV30	CAWRGTGRNTQYF	TGTGCCTGGAGAGGGACAGGGAGGAATACGCAGTATTTT
-	16	TRBD1	TRBJ2-7	TRBV6-5	CASSSPSGTGSYEQYF	TGTGCCAGCAGTTCCCCCTCCGGGACAGGGTCCTACGAGCAGTACTTC
-	13	TRBD2	TRBJ2-5	TRBV19	CASSSSGRETQYF	TGTGCCAGTAGTTCTAGCGGGAGAGAGACCCAGTACTTC
-	14	-	TRBJ1-2	TRBV5-6	CASSSGHHSLGYTF	TGTGCCAGCAGTTCGGGACACCATAGCCTTGGCTACACCTTC
-	15	-	TRBJ2-4	TRBV10-3	CAISDARGLKNIQYF	TGTGCCATCAGTGATGCGAGGGGACTCAAAAACATTCAGTACTTC
once	17	TRBD2	TRBJ2-7	TRBV7-9	CASSLAWASGSTDEQYF	TGTGCCAGCAGCTTAGCGTGGGCTAGCGGGAGTACCGACGAGCAGTACTTC
once	16	TRBD2	TRBJ2-7	TRBV28	CASSLARTSGGYEQYF	TGTGCCAGCAGTTTGGCCAGGACTAGCGGGGGATACGAGCAGTACTTC
few	14	TRBD2	TRBJ2-7	TRBV10-1	CASSDPGLAGIQYF	TGCGCCAGCAGCGACCCGGGACTAGCGGGGATCCAGTACTTC
once	14	TRBD1	TRBJ1-2	TRBV10-3	CAISAGGDGYGYTF	TGTGCCATCAGTGCAGGGGGCGATGGCTATGGCTACACCTTC
-	17	-	TRBJ2-3	TRBV9	CASSHYVGAGSTDTQYF	TGTGCCAGCAGCCATTACGTAGGGGCGGGGAGCACAGATACGCAGTATTTT
-	16	TRBD2	TRBJ2-2	TRBV9	CASSEGLAGVTGELFF	TGTGCCAGCAGCGAGGGACTAGCGGGAGTAACCGGGGAGCTGTTTTTT
-	15	-	TRBJ1-5	TRBV6-1	CASSEGGGVISPQHF	TGTGCCAGCAGTGAAGGGGGGGGCGTTATCAGTCCCCAGCATTTT
-	12	TRBD1	TRBJ1-1	TRBV28	CASSLRQGRAFF	TGTGCCAGCAGTCTTCGACAGGGCCGAGCTTTCTTT
-	15	TRBD2	TRBJ2-2	TRBV9	CASSRREGYTGELFF	TGTGCCAGCAGCAGACGGGAGGGGTACACCGGGGAGCTGTTTTTT
few	11	-	TRBJ1-4	TRBV4-2	CASSQAEKLFF	TGTGCCAGCAGCCAAGCGGAAAAACTGTTTTTT
-	14	TRBD1	TRBJ1-2	TRBV19	CASSPGKGAYGYTF	TGTGCCAGTAGTCCAGGAAAGGGGGCCTATGGCTACACCTTC
-	16	-	TRBJ1-4	TRBV5-6	CASSLAVDSTNEKLFF	TGTGCCAGCAGCTTGGCCGTTGACAGTACTAATGAAAAACTGTTTTTT
-	13	-	TRBJ1-3	TRBV9	CASSVVSGDTIYF	TGTGCCAGCAGCGTAGTGTCAGGGGACACCATATATTTT
-	16	TRBD1	TRBJ1-6	TRBV6-5	CASSYQGTGMDSPLHF	TGTGCCAGCAGTTACCAGGGGACAGGGATGGATTCACCCCTCCACTTT
-	16	TRBD2	TRBJ2-7	TRBV19	CASSIVSGTSVYEQYF	TGTGCCAGTAGTATAGTGAGTGGTACTAGCGTGTACGAGCAGTACTTC
-	17	-	TRBJ2-6	TRBV5-1	CASSLGGGPPGANVLTF	TGCGCCAGCAGCTTGGGTGGCGGGCCCCCTGGGGCCAACGTCCTGACTTTC
-	16	TRBD1	TRBJ2-7	TRBV5-1	CASSLEGQGVSYEQYF	TGCGCCAGCAGCTTGGAAGGACAGGGGGTTTCCTACGAGCAGTACTTC
-	16	TRBD2	TRBJ2-1	TRBV5-4	CASSAGLAGGSNEQFF	TGTGCCAGCAGCGCAGGACTAGCGGGGGGTAGCAATGAGCAGTTCTTC
-	15	TRBD1	TRBJ2-3	TRBV19	CASSIGQGGTDTQYF	TGTGCCAGTAGTATAGGACAGGGGGGCACAGATACGCAGTATTTT
once	14	TRBD1	TRBJ1-6	TRBV5-4	CASSVGTGLSPLHF	TGTGCCAGCAGCGTGGGGACAGGGCTATCACCCCTCCACTTT
-	16	-	TRBJ1-4	TRBV19	CASSTDRFATNEKLFF	TGTGCCAGTAGTACCGACAGGTTTGCAACTAATGAAAAACTGTTTTTT
few	15	TRBD2	TRBJ2-7	TRBV6-1	CASSESLAGLYEQYF	TGTGCCAGCAGTGAATCTCTAGCGGGACTCTACGAGCAGTACTTC
few	14	-	TRBJ2-5	TRBV6-5	CASSRGSARETQYF	TGTGCCAGCAGTCGGGGATCGGCGCGAGAGACCCAGTACTTC
-	14	TRBD1	TRBJ2-7	TRBV5-5	CASSQGQGSYEQYF	TGTGCCAGCAGCCAGGGACAGGGCTCCTACGAGCAGTACTTC
-	15	-	TRBJ1-5	TRBV28	CASTLTGFSNQPQHF	TGTGCCAGCACCCTAACAGGGTTTAGCAATCAGCCCCAGCATTTT
few	11	-	TRBJ2-7	TRBV7-9	CASSSAYEQYF	TGTGCCAGCAGCTCTGCCTACGAGCAGTACTTC
few	16	TRBD1	TRBJ1-5	TRBV7-9	CASSPAGTGDNQPQHF	TGTGCCAGCAGCCCGGCCGGGACAGGGGACAATCAGCCCCAGCATTTT
-	15	-	TRBJ1-2	TRBV7-9	CASSPAWGGMDGYTF	TGTGCCAGCAGCCCGGCTTGGGGGGGGATGGATGGCTACACCTTC
once	16	-	TRBJ1-1	TRBV18	CASSPPAGGGNTEAFF	TGTGCCAGCTCACCACCGGCGGGGGGAGGGAACACTGAAGCTTTCTTT
-	14	TRBD2	TRBJ2-7	TRBV28	CASSLPRDYYEQYF	TGTGCCAGCAGTTTACCCCGGGACTACTACGAGCAGTACTTC
once	16	TRBD2	TRBJ2-7	TRBV5-4	CASSLGLAGVPYEQYF	TGTGCCAGCAGCTTGGGACTAGCGGGAGTCCCCTACGAGCAGTACTTC
-	14	-	TRBJ1-1	TRBV28	CASSLQGGWPEAFF	TGTGCCAGCAGCCTACAGGGAGGGTGGCCTGAAGCTTTCTTT
once	15	TRBD1	TRBJ2-7	TRBV11-3	CASSLDRDSSYEQYF	TGTGCCAGCAGCTTAGACCGGGACAGCTCCTACGAGCAGTACTTC
once	14	-	TRBJ2-2	TRBV4-1	CASSDRGNTGELFF	TGCGCCAGCAGCGACCGGGGAAACACCGGGGAGCTGTTTTTT
-	14	TRBD2	TRBJ2-7	TRBV28	CASGAGTRGDEQYF	TGTGCCAGCGGGGCCGGGACTAGGGGAGACGAGCAGTACTTC
-	12	-	TRBJ1-2	TRBV28	CASSNQGYGYTF	TGTGCCAGCAGTAATCAGGGATATGGCTACACCTTC
-	15	TRBD1	TRBJ2-1	TRBV15	CATSVDRVLYNEQFF	TGTGCCACCAGCGTGGACAGGGTCCTTTACAATGAGCAGTTCTTC
-	17	TRBD2	TRBJ2-7	TRBV4-1	CASSPNGVAGVGHEQYF	TGCGCCAGCAGCCCCAACGGCGTAGCGGGAGTTGGCCACGAGCAGTACTTC
-	16	TRBD1	TRBJ2-2	TRBV5-1	CASETGGRNIAGELFF	TGCGCCAGCGAGACAGGGGGCAGGAATATCGCCGGGGAGCTGTTTTTT
-	14	TRBD2	TRBJ2-7	TRBV19	CASRAGGSSYEQYF	TGTGCCAGTAGAGCGGGAGGGAGCTCCTACGAGCAGTACTTC
-	15	-	TRBJ1-2	TRBV28	CASSLGGGPNYGYTF	TGTGCCAGCAGTTTAGGGGGAGGTCCGAACTATGGCTACACCTTC
-	16	-	TRBJ1-2	TRBV7-3	CASGPIGGTLNYGYTF	TGTGCCAGCGGCCCCATAGGGGGTACTCTTAACTATGGCTACACCTTC
-	20	TRBD2	TRBJ2-5	TRBV7-3	CASSLIGVASGRSIQETQYF	TGTGCCAGCAGCTTAATTGGTGTGGCTAGCGGGAGGAGCATACAAGAGACCCAGTACTTC
-	13	TRBD2	TRBJ2-1	TRBV25-1	CASRTSGSNEQFF	TGTGCCAGCCGGACTAGCGGGAGCAATGAGCAGTTCTTC
-	13	-	TRBJ2-1	TRBV5-4	CASSLGQYNEQFF	TGTGCCAGCAGCTTAGGACAGTACAATGAGCAGTTCTTC
-	16	-	TRBJ2-7	TRBV7-8	CASSPNGGAETGEQYF	TGTGCCAGCAGCCCGAATGGGGGGGCGGAGACGGGAGAGCAGTACTTC